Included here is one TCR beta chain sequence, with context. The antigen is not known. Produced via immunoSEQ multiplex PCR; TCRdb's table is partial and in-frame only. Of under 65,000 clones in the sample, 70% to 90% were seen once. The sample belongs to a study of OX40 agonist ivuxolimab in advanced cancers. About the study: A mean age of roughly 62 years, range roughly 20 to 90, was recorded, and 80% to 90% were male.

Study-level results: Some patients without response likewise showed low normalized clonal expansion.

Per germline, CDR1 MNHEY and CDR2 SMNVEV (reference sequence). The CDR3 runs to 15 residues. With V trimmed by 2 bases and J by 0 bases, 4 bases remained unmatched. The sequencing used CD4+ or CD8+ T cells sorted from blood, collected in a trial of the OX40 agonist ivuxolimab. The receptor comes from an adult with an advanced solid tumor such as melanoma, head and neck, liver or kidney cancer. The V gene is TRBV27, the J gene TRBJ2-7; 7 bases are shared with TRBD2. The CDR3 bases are TGTGCCAGCAGTTTAGCCGGGAGGATCTCCTACGAGCAGTACTTC. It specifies CASSLAGRISYEQYF.